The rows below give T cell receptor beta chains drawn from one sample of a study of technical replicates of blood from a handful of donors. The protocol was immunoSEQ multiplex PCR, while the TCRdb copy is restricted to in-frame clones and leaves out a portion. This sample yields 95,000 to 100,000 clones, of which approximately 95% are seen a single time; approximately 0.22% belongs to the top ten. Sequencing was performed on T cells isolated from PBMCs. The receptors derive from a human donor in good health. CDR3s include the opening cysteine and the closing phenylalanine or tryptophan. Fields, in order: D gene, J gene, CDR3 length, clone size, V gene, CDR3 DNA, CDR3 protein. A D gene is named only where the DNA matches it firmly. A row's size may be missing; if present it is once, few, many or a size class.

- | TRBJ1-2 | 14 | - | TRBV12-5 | TGTGCTAGTGGTTCCCCGGACACCTACTATGGCTACACCTTC | CASGSPDTYYGYTF
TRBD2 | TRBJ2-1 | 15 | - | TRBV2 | TGTGCCAGCAGCAAGGGACTAAACCCCTACAATGAGCAGTTCTTC | CASSKGLNPYNEQFF
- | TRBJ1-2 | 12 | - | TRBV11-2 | TGTGCCAGCAGCCCCCTTGTGCGCTCTTACACCTTC | CASSPLVRSYTF
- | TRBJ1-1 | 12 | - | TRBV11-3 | TGTGCCAGCAAGGGGGGGGACACTGAAGCTTTCTTT | CASKGGDTEAFF
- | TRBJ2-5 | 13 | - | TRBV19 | TGTGCCAGTAGTATTAATGGGAGAGAGACCCAGTACTTC | CASSINGRETQYF
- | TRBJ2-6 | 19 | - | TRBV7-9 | TGTGCCAGCAGACTGACGCCATCCGACAGGATCGCTGGGGCCAACGTCCTGACTTTC | CASRLTPSDRIAGANVLTF
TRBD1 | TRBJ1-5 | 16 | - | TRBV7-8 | TGTGCCAGCAGTTTTGCCCGGGACAGGGGTGGTCAGCCCCAGCATTTT | CASSFARDRGGQPQHF
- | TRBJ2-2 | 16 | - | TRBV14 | TGTGCCAGCAGCCAGTTGTCCAGGGGTTATCCCGGGGAGCTGTTTTTT | CASSQLSRGYPGELFF
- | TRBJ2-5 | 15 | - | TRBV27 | TGTGCCAGCAGTCTTGGAACGACAGCACAAGAGACCCAGTACTTC | CASSLGTTAQETQYF
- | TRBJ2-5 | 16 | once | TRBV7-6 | TGTGCCAGCAGCGAGGAGGCCGGACAGAAACAAGAGACCCAGTACTTC | CASSEEAGQKQETQYF
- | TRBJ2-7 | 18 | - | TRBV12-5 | TGTGCTAGTGGTTTGGTACAGACAGGCAGATTCTTCTCCTACGAGCAGTACTTC | CASGLVQTGRFFSYEQYF
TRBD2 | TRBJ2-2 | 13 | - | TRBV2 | TGTGCCAGCATGCGGGAGAGTGCCGGGGAGCTGTTTTTT | CASMRESAGELFF
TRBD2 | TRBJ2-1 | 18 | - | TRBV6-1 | TGTGCCAGCAGTGTTTCGCTAGCGGGGGGACGCTCCTACAATGAGCAGTTCTTC | CASSVSLAGGRSYNEQFF
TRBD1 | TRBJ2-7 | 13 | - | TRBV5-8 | TGTGCCAGCAGCGACGGGACAGCCTACGAGCAGTACTTC | CASSDGTAYEQYF
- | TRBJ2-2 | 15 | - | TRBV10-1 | TGCGCCAGCAGTGGTCTACCGCCGAGGACCGGGGAGCTGTTTTTT | CASSGLPPRTGELFF
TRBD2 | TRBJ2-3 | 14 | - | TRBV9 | TGTGCCAGCAGCGGACTAGCGGACACAGATACGCAGTATTTT | CASSGLADTDTQYF
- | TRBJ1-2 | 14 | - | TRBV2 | TGTGCCAGCAGTGACCAGGGGAGCCACTATGGCTACACCTTC | CASSDQGSHYGYTF
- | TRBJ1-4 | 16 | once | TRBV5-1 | TGCGCCAGCAGCTTGGCCTTTCGGGGTGCTAATGAAAAACTGTTTTTT | CASSLAFRGANEKLFF
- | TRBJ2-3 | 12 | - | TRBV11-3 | TGTGCCAGCAGCTTGACTCCAGATACGCAGTATTTT | CASSLTPDTQYF
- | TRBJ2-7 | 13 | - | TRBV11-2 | TGTGCCAGCAGCTTGACGCAGGCGACCGAGCAGTACTTC | CASSLTQATEQYF
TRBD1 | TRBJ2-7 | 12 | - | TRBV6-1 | TGTGCCATCTGGACAGGGAAATACGAGCAGTACTTC | CAIWTGKYEQYF
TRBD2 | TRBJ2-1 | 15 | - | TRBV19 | TGTGCCAGTGGATGGAAGGCTAGCGGAAAAAATGAGCAGTTCTTC | CASGWKASGKNEQFF
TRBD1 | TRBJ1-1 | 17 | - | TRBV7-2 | TGTGCCAGCAGCTTAGTTCATCCCCGACAGGGCAACGCTGAAGCTTTCTTT | CASSLVHPRQGNAEAFF
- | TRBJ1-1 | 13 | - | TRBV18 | TGTGCCAGCTCGGAAGGGGCCGACACTGAAGCTTTCTTT | CASSEGADTEAFF
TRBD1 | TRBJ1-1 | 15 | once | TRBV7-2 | TGTGCCAGCAGCTTAGTTCCCGGGACAGACACTGAAGCTTTCTTT | CASSLVPGTDTEAFF
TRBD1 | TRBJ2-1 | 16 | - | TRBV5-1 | TGCGCCAGCAGCTTGATAGGACAGGGTGGATACAATGAGCAGTTCTTC | CASSLIGQGGYNEQFF
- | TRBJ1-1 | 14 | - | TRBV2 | TGTGCCAGCAGTTCTACAGGGCTGAACACTGAAGCTTTCTTT | CASSSTGLNTEAFF
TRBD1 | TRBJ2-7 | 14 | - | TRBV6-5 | TGTGCCAGCAGTTACTCGTTCAGGGGGTTCGAGCAGTACTTC | CASSYSFRGFEQYF
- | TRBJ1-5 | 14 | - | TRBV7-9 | TGTGCCAGCAGCCCGTCAGGGTCCCATCAGCCCCAGCATTTT | CASSPSGSHQPQHF
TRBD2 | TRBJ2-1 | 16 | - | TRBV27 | TGTGCCAGCAGTTTAGTTGGGAGGTCTAGCGGATATGAGCAGTTCTTC | CASSLVGRSSGYEQFF
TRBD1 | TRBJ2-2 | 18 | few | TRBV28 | TGTGCCAGCAGTTTATTTCCCGACAGGGGGCGAGACACCGGGGAGCTGTTTTTT | CASSLFPDRGRDTGELFF
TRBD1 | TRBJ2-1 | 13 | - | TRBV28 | TGTGCCAGCAGCCAGACAGGGTACAATGAGCAGTTCTTC | CASSQTGYNEQFF
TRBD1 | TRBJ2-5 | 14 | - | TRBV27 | TGTGCCAGCAGTCAAACTACAGGGGGAGAGACCCAGTACTTC | CASSQTTGGETQYF
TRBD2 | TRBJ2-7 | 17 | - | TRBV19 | TGTGCCAGTAGTAATAGCGGGAGAGACTCCGGGGACTACGAGCAGTACTTC | CASSNSGRDSGDYEQYF
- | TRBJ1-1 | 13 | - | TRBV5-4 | TGTGCCAGCACCACCCAGGGCTTGGTTGAAGCTTTCTTT | CASTTQGLVEAFF
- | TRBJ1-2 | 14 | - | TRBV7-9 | TGTGCCAGCAGCTTGTCGCGGGGGGGGATCGGCTACACCTTC | CASSLSRGGIGYTF
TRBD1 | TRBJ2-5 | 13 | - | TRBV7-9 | TGTGCCAGCAGCTTACAGGGGGAGGAGACCCAGTACTTC | CASSLQGEETQYF
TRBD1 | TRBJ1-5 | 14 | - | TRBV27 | TGTGCCAGCAGTCCTGGGACAGGTGGGCAGCCCCAGCATTTT | CASSPGTGGQPQHF
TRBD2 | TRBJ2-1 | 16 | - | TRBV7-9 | TGTGCCAGCAGCAAAGGGACTAGCGGGATCTACAATGAGCAGTTCTTC | CASSKGTSGIYNEQFF
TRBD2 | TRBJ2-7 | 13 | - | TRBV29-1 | TGCAGCGTCCGGACTAGCGGAGACTACGAGCAGTACTTC | CSVRTSGDYEQYF
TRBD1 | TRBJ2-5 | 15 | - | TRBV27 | TGTGCCAGCAGGCCATTGGACAGGGGGCCAGAGACCCAGTACTTC | CASRPLDRGPETQYF
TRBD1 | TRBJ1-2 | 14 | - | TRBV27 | TGTGCCAGCAGCCCCCGACAGGGGTACTATGGCTACACCTTC | CASSPRQGYYGYTF
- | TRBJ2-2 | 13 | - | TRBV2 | TGTGCCAGCAGTGTAGAAATTACCGGGGAGCTGTTTTTT | CASSVEITGELFF
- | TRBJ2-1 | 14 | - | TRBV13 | TGTGCCAGCAGACCCAAGGGGCGAGCGTATGAGCAGTTCTTC | CASRPKGRAYEQFF
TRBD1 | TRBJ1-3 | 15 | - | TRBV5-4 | TGTGCCAGCAGCACACCGACAGGGCGGAGAAACACCATATATTTT | CASSTPTGRRNTIYF
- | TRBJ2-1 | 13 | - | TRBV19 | TGTGCCAGTAGTATAGATCTATCGGGGGATGGGGTCTTC | CASSIDLSGDGVF
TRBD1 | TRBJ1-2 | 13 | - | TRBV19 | TGTGCCAGTGTCGGACAGGGGGCTTCTGGCTACACCTTC | CASVGQGASGYTF
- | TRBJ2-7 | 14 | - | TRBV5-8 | TGTGCCAGCAGCTTGGGAGCACTCTCCTACGAGCAGTACTTC | CASSLGALSYEQYF
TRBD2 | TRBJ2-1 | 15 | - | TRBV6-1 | TGTGCCAGCACACTGGTAGCGGGAGGGCCTAGTGAGCAGTTCTTC | CASTLVAGGPSEQFF
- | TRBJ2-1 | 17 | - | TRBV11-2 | TGTGCCAGCAGCCCCCCTGGGGCTACGAGCCTTTACAATGAGCAGTTCTTC | CASSPPGATSLYNEQFF